The rows below give T cell receptor beta chains drawn from one sample of a study of T cells in tumors and immune-related adverse events. Method: immunoSEQ multiplex PCR; TCRdb's copy keeps in-frame clones and lacks some. The table has fewer than 25,000 clones, 85% to 95% seen once. The material sequenced was lymph node tissue, taken from a patient treated with anti-PD-1 therapy. These receptors came from a female donor with metastatic renal cell carcinoma. Each CDR3 is given with its conserved first and last residue. The D gene is left open where the match is weak. Part of the rows lack a size; the others show once, few, many or a class for expanded clones.

>14|NA|NA|TRBJ2-5|TRBV27
CASRRQYTQETQYF
TGTGCCAGCAGGAGGCAATACACCCAAGAGACCCAGTACTTC
>14|TRBD1|NA|TRBJ1-1|TRBV10-2
CASKGGGRFPEAFF
TGCGCCAGCAAGGGAGGGGGCCGGTTTCCTGAAGCTTTCTTT
>15|TRBD2|NA|TRBJ2-5|TRBV6-9
CASSYLAGAQETQYF
TGTGCCAGCAGTTACTTAGCGGGCGCCCAAGAGACCCAGTACTTC
>18|NA|NA|TRBJ2-7|TRBV4-1
CASSQDLSTGTLTYEQYF
TGCGCCAGCAGCCAAGACTTATCAACCGGGACACTAACCTACGAGCAGTACTTC
>15|NA|NA|TRBJ2-5|TRBV5-1
CASSLWGRRQETQYF
TGCGCCAGCAGCTTGTGGGGGCGGCGGCAAGAGACCCAGTACTTC
>12|TRBD1|NA|TRBJ2-3|TRBV7-9
CASSPGQGSQYF
TGTGCCAGCAGCCCGGGACAGGGGTCGCAGTATTTT
>15|NA|NA|TRBJ2-7|TRBV5-1
CASSLDGDGSYEQYF
TGCGCCAGCAGCTTGGATGGAGACGGAAGCTACGAGCAGTACTTC
>14|NA|NA|TRBJ2-5|TRBV7-6
CASSFLADQETQYF
TGTGCCAGCAGCTTTCTAGCCGACCAAGAGACCCAGTACTTC
>16|NA|NA|TRBJ1-5|TRBV5-8
CASSLWGWYGNQPQHF
TGTGCCAGCAGCTTGTGGGGGTGGTATGGCAATCAGCCCCAGCATTTT
>17|NA|NA|TRBJ2-7|TRBV4-1
CASSQQYKRTARFGQYF
TGCGCCAGCAGCCAACAATATAAAAGGACGGCCCGTTTCGGGCAGTACTTC
>16|NA|NA|TRBJ1-2|TRBV18
CASSPRDGVSSDGYTF
TGTGCCAGCTCACCACGGGACGGAGTTTCCAGTGATGGCTACACCTTC
>11|NA|NA|TRBJ2-1|TRBV6-1
CASSDQILRFF
TGTGCCAGCAGCGACCAGATTCTTAGGTTCTTC
>14|NA|NA|TRBJ1-2|TRBV18
CASSIRTVDYGYTF
TGTGCCAGCTCGATCAGGACAGTGGACTATGGCTACACCTTC
>11|NA|NA|TRBJ1-3|TRBV20-1
CSARRGNTIYF
TGCAGTGCTAGGCGCGGAAACACCATATATTTT
>14|TRBD2|NA|TRBJ2-1|TRBV5-4
CATGTSGGANEQFF
TGTGCCACCGGGACTAGCGGTGGGGCCAATGAGCAGTTCTTC
>17|TRBD1|few|TRBJ2-6|TRBV7-9
CASSLVQGAFGANVLTF
TGTGCCAGCAGCTTAGTTCAGGGGGCTTTTGGGGCCAACGTCCTGACTTTC
>17|TRBD1|NA|TRBJ2-1|TRBV11-2
CASSPTERQGAYNEQFF
TGTGCCAGCAGCCCAACCGAAAGACAGGGCGCCTACAATGAGCAGTTCTTC
>14|TRBD1|NA|TRBJ1-5|TRBV19
CASSARQGSQPQHF
TGTGCCAGTAGTGCCCGACAGGGGAGTCAGCCCCAGCATTTT
>13|NA|NA|TRBJ1-5|TRBV27
CASSLGATGPQHF
TGTGCCAGCAGTCTCGGGGCCACGGGGCCCCAGCATTTT
>18|TRBD2|NA|TRBJ2-1|TRBV19
CASSYRGGLAASYNEQFF
TGTGCCAGTAGTTATAGGGGGGGACTAGCGGCAAGCTACAATGAGCAGTTCTTC
>15|NA|NA|TRBJ2-3|TRBV5-1
CASSLGAGITDTQYF
TGCGCCAGCAGCTTGGGGGCGGGGATCACAGATACGCAGTATTTT
>15|TRBD2|NA|TRBJ2-7|TRBV4-3
CASSPTIGGGLEQYF
TGCGCCAGCAGCCCCACGATCGGGGGGGGGCTCGAGCAGTACTTC
>12|NA|few|TRBJ2-1|TRBV27
CASSFSSTEQFF
TGTGCCAGCAGTTTTAGTAGTACTGAGCAGTTCTTC
>17|TRBD2|NA|TRBJ2-3|TRBV4-1
CASSQHPAGRATDTQYF
TGCGCCAGCAGCCAGCACCCAGCCGGGAGGGCTACAGATACGCAGTATTTT
>15|NA|NA|TRBJ2-5|TRBV7-9
CASSLRERLGETQYF
TGTGCCAGCAGCTTACGCGAGAGGTTGGGGGAGACCCAGTACTTC
>12|NA|NA|TRBJ2-7|TRBV6-1
CASSALSYEQYF
TGTGCCAGCAGTGCCCTCTCCTACGAGCAGTACTTC
>14|NA|once|TRBJ1-2|TRBV2
CASREMARVGGYTF
TGTGCCAGCAGGGAGATGGCGCGAGTGGGGGGCTACACCTTC
>16|TRBD1|once|TRBJ1-2|TRBV19
CASSMSGTGGMYGYTF
TGTGCCAGTAGTATGTCCGGGACAGGGGGCATGTATGGCTACACCTTC
>15|TRBD1|NA|TRBJ1-2|TRBV28
CASSTRQGRGYGYTF
TGTGCCAGCAGTACCCGACAGGGAAGGGGTTATGGCTACACCTTC
>18|TRBD1|NA|TRBJ1-1|TRBV14
CASSQAKWFNRGLTEAFF
TGTGCCAGCAGCCAAGCAAAGTGGTTCAACAGGGGATTAACTGAAGCTTTCTTT
>13|TRBD2|NA|TRBJ2-5|TRBV19
CASSTSGRETQYF
TGTGCCAGTAGTACTAGCGGGAGAGAGACCCAGTACTTC
>13|TRBD1|NA|TRBJ1-2|TRBV2
CASSAGQLYGYTF
TGTGCCAGCAGTGCGGGACAGCTCTATGGCTACACCTTC